The rows below give T cell receptor beta chains drawn from one sample of a study of OX40 agonist ivuxolimab in advanced cancers. Assay: immunoSEQ multiplex PCR; the TCRdb copy retains only in-frame clones and omits some. This table has approximately 22,000 clones, over 75% appearing once. The sample here was CD4+ or CD8+ T cells sorted from blood, taken in a trial of the OX40 agonist ivuxolimab. The receptors stem from an adult with an advanced solid tumor such as melanoma, head and neck, liver or kidney cancer. CDR3s include the opening cysteine and the closing phenylalanine or tryptophan. The order of the fields is clone size, J gene, D gene, V gene, CDR3 DNA, CDR3 protein. D genes are given only for firm matches. Part of the rows lack a size; the others show once, few, many or a class for expanded clones.

abundance: -; j_gene: TRBJ2-7; d_gene: TRBD1; v_gene: TRBV25-1; CDR3nt: TGTGCCAGCAGATCGAGGGGGACAGGGAGGTACGAGCAGTACTTC; CDR3aa: CASRSRGTGRYEQYF
abundance: -; j_gene: TRBJ2-7; d_gene: -; v_gene: TRBV27; CDR3nt: TGTGCCAGCAGTTTCAAGGACTTCACCTACGAGCAGTACTTC; CDR3aa: CASSFKDFTYEQYF
abundance: -; j_gene: TRBJ2-7; d_gene: -; v_gene: TRBV6-1; CDR3nt: TGTGCCAGCAGTGAAGCGGCATTAGGGGGTAGCTCCTACGAGCAGTACTTC; CDR3aa: CASSEAALGGSSYEQYF
abundance: -; j_gene: TRBJ2-1; d_gene: -; v_gene: TRBV12-1; CDR3nt: TGTGCCAGCAGCTTTAGAGATGGGGTACACATCCTCTCTTACAATGAGCAGTTCTTC; CDR3aa: CASSFRDGVHILSYNEQFF
abundance: medium-sized; j_gene: TRBJ2-5; d_gene: -; v_gene: TRBV7-9; CDR3nt: TGTGCCAGCAGCCGCGGCCGGGCGGGGGCTGAGGGGGAGACCCAGTACTTC; CDR3aa: CASSRGRAGAEGETQYF
abundance: -; j_gene: TRBJ1-4; d_gene: -; v_gene: TRBV5-5; CDR3nt: TGTGCCAGCAGCTTGGAGCTTTGGGGGGTTAATGAAAAACTGTTTTTT; CDR3aa: CASSLELWGVNEKLFF
abundance: -; j_gene: TRBJ2-7; d_gene: -; v_gene: TRBV5-5; CDR3nt: TGTGCCAGCAGCTTGGATGATACAGGGTTTTACGAGCAGTACTTC; CDR3aa: CASSLDDTGFYEQYF
abundance: -; j_gene: TRBJ2-7; d_gene: -; v_gene: TRBV30; CDR3nt: TGTGCCTGGAGTGTTGGGGAGCAGTACTTC; CDR3aa: CAWSVGEQYF
abundance: few; j_gene: TRBJ1-1; d_gene: -; v_gene: TRBV10-3; CDR3nt: TGTGCCATCAGTACCGGACAAGGGGATGGCGAAGCTTTCTTT; CDR3aa: CAISTGQGDGEAFF
abundance: once; j_gene: TRBJ2-1; d_gene: -; v_gene: TRBV10-2; CDR3nt: TGCGCCAGCAGTACCACAGGGCCCAATGAGCAGTTCTTC; CDR3aa: CASSTTGPNEQFF
abundance: few; j_gene: TRBJ2-1; d_gene: TRBD1; v_gene: TRBV5-6; CDR3nt: TGTGCCAGCAGCCCCGCGAGGGGGCTCTCCTACAATGAGCAGTTCTTC; CDR3aa: CASSPARGLSYNEQFF
abundance: -; j_gene: TRBJ2-2; d_gene: -; v_gene: TRBV7-8; CDR3nt: TGTGCCAGCAGCTTTCAGGCAACGAACACCGGGGAGCTGTTTTTT; CDR3aa: CASSFQATNTGELFF
abundance: -; j_gene: TRBJ2-2; d_gene: -; v_gene: TRBV2; CDR3nt: TGTGCCAGCAACCCCGGGACAACTAACACCGGGGAGCTGTTTTTT; CDR3aa: CASNPGTTNTGELFF
abundance: -; j_gene: TRBJ2-7; d_gene: -; v_gene: TRBV29-1; CDR3nt: TGCAGCGTTGAGTTGAGCTCCTACGAGCAGTACTTC; CDR3aa: CSVELSSYEQYF
abundance: -; j_gene: TRBJ2-1; d_gene: -; v_gene: TRBV5-1; CDR3nt: TGCGCCAGCAGCTTTACCGGGAGCTACAATGAGCAGTTCTTC; CDR3aa: CASSFTGSYNEQFF